These 19 T cell receptor beta chains share one sample of origin, sequenced in a study of memory CD4+ T cells and cytomegalovirus serostatus. The sort gate was single viable CD3+CD4+CD8-CD45RO+ cells for memory CD4+ T cells. The table came from immunoSEQ multiplex PCR; TCRdb's copy has only in-frame clones and leaves some out. The sample yields fewer than 35,000 clones, about 75% seen once. The specimen was memory CD4+ T cells from blood. Receptors were obtained from an adult in good health and CMV-seronegative.

The chain joins TRBV18 to TRBJ1-1; D is perhaps TRBD1 (6 bases). The CDR3 spans 14 residues. V gave up 2 bases and J gave up 4 bases, with 11 bases separating them. Germline values: CDR1 KGHSH, CDR2 LQKENI. CDR3 residues: CASSPNREGTEAFF. CDR3 DNA sequence: TGTGCCAGCTCACCAAACAGGGAGGGCACTGAAGCTTTCTTT. The full variable domain, with the rest looked up from reference TRBV18 and TRBJ1-1, is NAGVMQNPRHLVRRRGQEARLRCSPMKGHSHVYWYRQLPEEGLKFMVYLQKENIIDESGMPKERFSAEFPKEGPSILRIQQVVRGDSAAYFCASSPNREGTEAFFGQGTRLTVV.

This rearrangement joins TRBV28 to TRBJ2-5; no definite D call. In germline, CDR1 is MDHEN, CDR2 SYDVKM. The CDR3 covers 11 residues. The V gene lost 6 bases and the J gene lost 7 bases, with 9 bases spanning the gap. CDR3 protein: CASSLYGTQYF. CDR3 bases: TGTGCCAGCAGCCTCTATGGGACCCAGTACTTC.

The chain employs TRBV21-1 and TRBJ2-7; the table's D call, TRBD2, was not checked against the DNA. TRBV21-1 is recorded as a pseudogene. This CDR3 has 15 residues. The CDR3 sequence is CAGVVEFRGCYEQYF. CDR3 DNA: TGTGCCGGCGTGGTTGAGTTTCGAGGGTGCTACGAGCAGTACTTC.

This clone was counted between two and nine times. CDR3 in DNA: TGTGCCAGCAGCTTAAATCCGGGACAGGGGTCTGAGCAGTACTTC. This translates into CASSLNPGQGSEQYF. J is TRBJ2-7 and V is TRBV7-3; TRBD1 aligns across 10 bases. The length of the CDR3 is 15 residues. CDR1 is SGHTA, CDR2 FQGTGA, per germline. With V trimmed by 1 base and J by 7 bases, 7 bases remained unmatched.

V and J are TRBV7-2 and TRBJ2-1, with 7 bases that match TRBD2. CDR1 SGHTA and CDR2 FQGNSA come from the germline V gene. The CDR3 length is 16 residues. V shed 0 bases and J 0 bases; nucleotides not matched to a gene: 2. The CDR3 DNA reads as TGTGCCAGCAGCTTAGCAGCGGGGAGCTCCTACAATGAGCAGTTCTTC. Its translation is CASSLAAGSSYNEQFF.

The rearrangement joins TRBV2 to TRBJ2-5, with D perhaps matching TRBD1 (7 bases). The CDR3 has 12 residues. V shed 11 bases and J shed 1 base, with 11 bases lying between them. The germline V gene encodes CDR1 SNHLY and CDR2 FYNNEI. The chain's CDR3 is CAGGTVQETQYF. CDR3 coding DNA: TGTGCCGGAGGGACAGTCCAAGAGACCCAGTACTTC. The complete variable domain, with remaining parts taken from reference TRBV2 and TRBJ2-5, reads EPEVTQTPSHQVTQMGQEVILRCVPISNHLYFYWYRQILGQKVEFLVSFYNNEISEKSEIFDDQFSVERPDGSNFTLKIRSTKLEDSAMYFCAGGTVQETQYFGPGTRLLVL.

J is TRBJ1-1 and V is TRBV9; no definite D call. Per germline, CDR1 SGDLS and CDR2 YYNGEE. The CDR3 totals 14 residues. V was cut by 0 bases and J by 4 bases, with 10 bases left in between. As DNA, the CDR3 is TGTGCCAGCAGCGTAGCAGATTTCACCACTGAAGCTTTCTTT. This translates into CASSVADFTTEAFF.

This clone was observed a handful of times. The CDR3: CASSVGAQSSYEQYF. The DNA for the CDR3 is TGTGCCAGCAGCGTAGGGGCACAGAGCTCCTACGAGCAGTACTTC. The chain uses TRBV9 and TRBJ2-7; D is uncertain. This CDR3 is built from 15 residues. Germline CDR1 reads SGDLS; CDR2 reads YYNGEE. Trimming took 0 bases from V and 0 from J, leaving 10 bases between them. Full variable domain (missing parts from reference TRBV9 and TRBJ2-7): DSGVTQTPKHLITATGQRVTLRCSPRSGDLSVYWYQQSLDQGLQFLIQYYNGEERAKGNILERFSAQQFPDLHSELNLSSLELGDSALYFCASSVGAQSSYEQYFGPGTRLTVT.

V gene TRBV18 combines with J gene TRBJ2-2; D unresolved. V was trimmed by 3 bases and J by 6 bases, leaving 14 bases between them. This CDR3 has 15 residues. Germline V gives CDR1 KGHSH, CDR2 LQKENI. CDR3 in DNA: TGTGCCAGCTCACCTATGGACGGTTTGGCCGGGGAGCTGTTTTTT. Its translation is CASSPMDGLAGELFF.

DNA for the CDR3: TGTGCCAGCAGCTTAGCTGCAGGGGGGGACACCTTC. As protein: CASSLAAGGDTF. This chain connects TRBV7-9 to TRBJ1-2; 7 bases align to TRBD1. In germline, CDR1 is SEHNR, CDR2 FQNEAQ (reference sequence). Trimming took 0 bases from V and 12 from J; bases not matched to a gene: 4. There are 12 residues in the CDR3. The full variable domain, rest sourced from reference TRBV7-9 and TRBJ1-2, is DTGVSQNPRHKITKRGQNVTFRCDPISEHNRLYWYRQTLGQGPEFLTYFQNEAQLEKSRLLSDRFSAERPKGSFSTLEIQRTEQGDSAMYLCASSLAAGGDTFGSGTRLTVV.

The V gene is TRBV10-3, the J gene TRBJ2-7, with 8 bases matching TRBD1. The V segment lost 9 bases and the J segment 3 bases; nucleotides outside the gene matches: 10. There are 14 residues in the CDR3. Germline loops: CDR1 ENHRY, CDR2 SYGVKD. The CDR3 reads CAIKTSGQDYEQYF. CDR3 sequence (DNA): TGTGCCATAAAGACCTCGGGACAGGACTACGAGCAGTACTTC.

This chain connects TRBV7-2 to TRBJ2-7; 8 positions match TRBD1. Germline CDR1 SGHTA, CDR2 FQGNSA. V shed 5 bases, J shed 7 bases, and the junction held 16 bases outside the gene matches. The CDR3 runs 16 residues. The DNA of the CDR3 is TGTGCCAGCAGCCCCCCAACAGGGGGGCCCTCGGGGGAGCAGTACTTC. Translation: CASSPPTGGPSGEQYF. Together with reference TRBV7-2 and TRBJ2-7, the CDR3 gives the full variable domain: GAGVSQSPSNKVTEKGKDVELRCDPISGHTALYWYRQSLGQGLEFLIYFQGNSAPDKSGLPSDRFSAERTGGSVSTLTIQRTQQEDSAVYLCASSPPTGGPSGEQYFGPGTRLTVT.

The chain links TRBV2 to TRBJ1-5; 8 bases line up with TRBD1. V lost 7 bases and J lost 2; bases outside the gene matches: 7. Germline values: CDR1 SNHLY, CDR2 FYNNEI. This CDR3 contains 15 residues. The CDR3 DNA reads TGTGCCAGCAAGGACAGGGATGTGGGCAATCAGCCCCAGCATTTT. Amino acids: CASKDRDVGNQPQHF.

This clone was found once. CDR3 sequence: CASSQGGTGATEAFF. The CDR3 bases are TGTGCCAGCAGCCAAGGCGGGACAGGGGCCACTGAAGCTTTCTTT. The V and J genes are TRBV4-2 and TRBJ1-1, with 10 bases lining up with TRBD1. The germline V gene has CDR1 LGHNA and CDR2 YNFKEQ. The trim removed 1 base at V and 4 bases at J, leaving 3 bases unmatched. The length of the CDR3 is 15 residues.

The rearrangement links TRBV4-2 to TRBJ2-1; TRBD2 aligns across 8 bases. The CDR3 has 14 residues. Trimming at V came to 4 bases and at J to 5 bases, leaving 4 bases not matched to a gene. Germline loops: CDR1 LGHNA, CDR2 YNFKEQ. CDR3 nucleotides: TGTGCCAGCAGCCCCTTCGGGAGGGACAATGAGCAGTTCTTC. Protein: CASSPFGRDNEQFF.

V and J are TRBV7-2 and TRBJ2-5; D tentatively fits TRBD1 or TRBD2 (5 bases each). The J call may not be correct, given that the DNA end is closer to TRBJ2-7. CDR1 SGHTA and CDR2 FQGNSA come from the germline V gene. This CDR3 region has 15 residues. Here the CDR3 reads CASSLALTEGYEQYF. Here the CDR3 DNA reads TGTGCCAGCAGCTTAGCATTGACAGAGGGCTACGAGCAGTACTTC.

The chain links TRBV6-6 to TRBJ2-5; D call uncertain. The V end was cut by 2 bases, the J end by 1 base, with 5 bases between. The germline V gene encodes CDR1 MNHNY and CDR2 SVGAGI (reference sequence). CDR3 length equals 13 residues. DNA of the CDR3: TGTGCCAGCAGTTACGTTCGCCAAGAGACCCAGTACTTC. This sequence encodes CASSYVRQETQYF.

The chain employs TRBV7-2 and TRBJ2-4; D could derive from TRBD1 or TRBD2 (5 bases each). V lost 1 base and J 7 bases, leaving 14 bases between the germline ends. Germline values: CDR1 SGHTA, CDR2 FQGNSA. The CDR3 covers 15 residues. The CDR3 sequence is CASSLGEGSYNIQYF. The CDR3 nucleotides are TGTGCCAGCAGCTTAGGAGAGGGGAGTTACAACATTCAGTACTTC.

The rearrangement links TRBV28 to TRBJ1-1; 10 positions agree with TRBD1. The V segment lost 4 bases and the J segment 4 bases; nucleotides outside the gene matches: 12. The germline CDR1 and CDR2 sequences are MDHEN and SYDVKM. This CDR3 spans 17 amino acids. CDR3 sequence reads: CASSSPSGRDRGTEAFF. The CDR3 DNA sequence: TGTGCCAGCAGTTCCCCCAGTGGACGGGACAGGGGCACTGAAGCTTTCTTT.